Described below is a single T cell receptor (beta chain) sequence and its context. Its antigen is currently unknown. This CDR3 has 16 residues. Germline CDR1 is MDHEN and CDR2 is SYDVKM. Trimming took 6 bases from V and 5 from J; bases not matched to a gene: 13. The protocol was immunoSEQ multiplex PCR, while the TCRdb copy is restricted to in-frame clones and leaves out a portion. This table has about 74,000 clones, 84% appearing once. The record originates from a study of PD-L1 blockade in urothelial cancer. Study observations and caveats: The study found that durable-benefit patients expanded tumor-associated blood clones more at 3 weeks. Blood TCR clonality below the median before treatment was a predictor of better survival.

The sample was PBMCs, taken around atezolizumab (anti-PD-L1) treatment. The chain is built from TRBV28 and TRBJ2-5, with 9 bases that match TRBD1. This TCR was recovered from a man aged 70-80 years with urothelial cancer. CDR3 in DNA: TGTGCCAGCAGATCCTACAGGGGGCGCGAGCGGGAGACCCAGTACTTC. Amino acid sequence: CASRSYRGRERETQYF.